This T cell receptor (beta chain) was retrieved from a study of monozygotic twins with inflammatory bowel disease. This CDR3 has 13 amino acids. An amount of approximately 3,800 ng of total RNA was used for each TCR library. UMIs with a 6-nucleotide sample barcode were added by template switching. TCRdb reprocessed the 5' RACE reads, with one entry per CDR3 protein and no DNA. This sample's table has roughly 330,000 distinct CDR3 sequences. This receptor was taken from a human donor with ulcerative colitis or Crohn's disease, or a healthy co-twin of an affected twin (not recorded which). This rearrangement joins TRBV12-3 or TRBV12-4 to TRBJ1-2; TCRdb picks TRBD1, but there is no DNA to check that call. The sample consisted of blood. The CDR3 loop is CASTILPVYGYTF.